This T cell receptor (beta chain) stems from a study of blood T cell repertoires in COVID-19. Study at large: PBMCs, B-cell-depleted T cells, or T cells provided the cDNA or gDNA that made up the material.

Per the germline V gene, CDR1 is LNHNV and CDR2 is YYDKDF (reference sequence). Germline trimming cut 4 bases from V and 3 bases from J; bases unmatched to any gene: 7. This CDR3 spans 15 amino acids. In terms of age and location, participants ranged from roughly 18 to 95 years and lived in about two dozen US areas. Profiled with immunoSEQ multiplex PCR; TCRdb holds only in-frame clones, not every one. The table lists approximately 290,000 clones, roughly 90% of them singletons. This receptor was identified in a woman in her 30s who had recovered from COVID-19. Sequencing was performed on PBMCs or T cells enriched from blood (not recorded which). J is TRBJ2-7 and V is TRBV15; 9 nucleotides align to TRBD2. CDR3 sequence reads: CATSTYPSGIYEQYF. CDR3 DNA: TGTGCCACCAGCACGTACCCTAGCGGGATCTACGAGCAGTACTTC.